This T cell receptor (beta chain) was captured by sequencing in a study of CD8 T cells in ankylosing spondylitis. A single record per CDR3 protein comes from TCRdb applying MiXCR to the 5' RACE reads. The sample lists 200,000 to 300,000 distinct CDR3 sequences, approximately 9% seen once, with approximately 6.2% in the top ten. The CDR3 totals 14 residues. Germline-derived CDR1 and CDR2 are DFQATT and SNEGSKA (reference sequence). V lost 6 bases, J lost 1 base, and 12 bases lay in between. Whole-study findings and limits: Clones linked to the disease showed a CD8+ phenotype. They occurred at relatively low frequencies in peripheral blood. Significant enrichment of disease-linked clones was reportedly seen in matched ankylosing spondylitis synovial fluid. Characteristic, it appeared, of ankylosing spondylitis blood was a TCR beta motif of several highly homologous variants. Earlier studies detected some motif variants in reactive arthritis synovial fluid and blood.

Of note for this clonotype: Its antigen is undetermined.

V gene TRBV20-1 combines with J gene TRBJ2-2; TRBD1 might be the D (6 bases). Sample: blood, either unsorted or a sorted T cell fraction (not recorded which). The clonotype comes from a male donor with ankylosing spondylitis or in good health (not recorded which). For the CDR3, the DNA is TGCAGTGCATCGGACAGAAAGAACACCGGGGAGCTGTTTTTT. Translating gives CSASDRKNTGELFF.